The T cell receptor beta chain under discussion was sequenced for a study of somatic mutations in cytotoxic T cells in rheumatoid arthritis. Assay used: immunoSEQ multiplex PCR; TCRdb lists only in-frame clones, some missing. Of 15,000 to 20,000 clones in the sample, around 80% were seen once. J was trimmed by 1 base and V by 8 bases; bases with no gene match: 4. CDR3 length: 13 residues. Germline assignment: CDR1 MNHEY and CDR2 SMNVEV (reference sequence). Material: CD8+ T cells sorted from blood. The gene calls are TRBV27 and TRBJ1-1; 7 positions agree with TRBD1. The receptor was isolated from an adult with rheumatoid arthritis. This chain's CDR3 is CASRPGGNTEAFF. The CDR3 DNA sequence: TGTGCCAGCCGCCCAGGGGGGAACACTGAAGCTTTCTTT.